This entry lists 15 T cell receptor beta chains sequenced from one sample in a study of T cells in Graves' hyperthyroidism and ophthalmopathy. TCR beta CDR3 regions were amplified from RNA transcripts. In the first-round RT-PCR of the TCR CDR3, the HTBI primer set was used. Via MiXCR, TCRdb re-called the multiplex PCR reads, giving one row per CDR3 protein. The sample includes about 350,000 distinct CDR3 sequences, roughly 13% seen only once; the top ten take approximately 23%. The sample comprised blood. These receptor sequences come from a woman aged 25 to 45 with Graves' hyperthyroidism.

In its sample, this clonotype was seen a few times. The chain combines TRBV11-3 with TRBJ2-1, with D possibly being TRBD2 (6 bases). The germline gives CDR1 SGHNT, CDR2 YENEEA. The V and J ends lost 5 bases and 2 bases respectively, with 19 bases between them. The CDR3 is made up of 17 amino acids. The CDR3 bases are TGTGCCAGCAGCCTTACTACCGGGACTGGAGCCTACAATGAGCAGTTCTTC. Translated, it gives CASSLTTGTGAYNEQFF.

In its sample, this clonotype was seen many times. J is TRBJ2-1 and V is TRBV29-1; a possible D gene is TRBD2 (5 bases). V dropped 6 bases and J dropped 9 bases, with 12 bases sitting between them. Germline CDR1 reads SQVTM; CDR2 reads ANQGSEA. The CDR3 extends over 11 amino acids. In DNA, the CDR3 is TGCAGCGTGAAACCTCGGGGTGAGCAGTTCTTC. Protein product: CSVKPRGEQFF.

The sample holds a few counts of this clonotype. V usage is TRBV2 and J usage is TRBJ2-5; D unclear. Germline V gene lookup returns CDR1 SNHLY and CDR2 FYNNEI. CDR3 length: 12 residues. V was clipped by 8 bases and J by 5 bases, with 12 bases between them. CDR3 residues: CASCLAPETQYF. As DNA, the CDR3 is TGTGCCAGCTGCTTAGCTCCGGAGACCCAGTACTTC.

The V gene is TRBV12-3 or TRBV12-4, the J gene TRBJ1-1, with a weak D call TRBD1 (5 bases). The V gene lost 5 bases and the J gene lost 7 bases, with 11 bases spanning the gap. CDR3 size: 12 residues. CDR3 DNA: TGTGCCAGCAGTCACGGGACCCTTGAAGCTTTCTTT. Translation: CASSHGTLEAFF.

This clonotype was seen many times. The CDR3: CASSSTGFQPQHF. The DNA of the CDR3 is TGTGCCAGCAGTTCCACAGGGTTCCAGCCCCAGCATTTT. The chain combines TRBV7-8 with TRBJ1-5; D possibly corresponds to TRBD1 (6 bases). This CDR3 spans 13 amino acids. Germline CDR1 is SGHVS and CDR2 is FQNEAQ. Trimming stripped 6 bases from V and 7 bases from J, with 13 bases between.

This clonotype was seen ten or more times. The rearrangement joins TRBV20-1 to TRBJ1-1; D gene ambiguous. The CDR3 contains 12 residues. The germline V and J ends were trimmed by 5 bases and 1 base, with 8 bases remaining between them. The germline V gene has CDR1 DFQATT and CDR2 SNEGSKA (reference sequence). The DNA for the CDR3 is TGCAGTGCTTTGACACCGAACACTGAAGCTTTCTTT. This gives the protein CSALTPNTEAFF.

This clonotype was observed a few times. J is TRBJ2-4 and V is TRBV15, with D hard to call. Germline loops: CDR1 LNHNV, CDR2 YYDKDF (reference sequence). V dropped 1 base and J dropped 1 base, with 5 bases sitting between them. This CDR3 comprises 14 residues. In DNA, the CDR3 is TGTGCCACCAGCAGAGCGGCGGCCAAAAACATTCAGTACTTC. Translating it yields CATSRAAAKNIQYF.

This clonotype was detected many times. V gene TRBV7-9 combines with J gene TRBJ2-3, with 11 bases aligning to TRBD2. In germline, CDR1 is SEHNR, CDR2 FQNEAQ (reference sequence). The CDR3 is 17 residues long. V was clipped by 4 bases and J by 2 bases; unmatched bases: 8. The CDR3 reads CASSSETSGKPTDTQYF. The CDR3 DNA reads TGTGCCAGCAGCTCCGAGACTAGCGGGAAGCCCACAGATACGCAGTATTTT.

The sample holds many counts of this clonotype. CDR3 sequence reads: CASTRGSGQPQHF. The CDR3, as DNA: TGTGCCAGCACCCGAGGTTCGGGGCAGCCCCAGCATTTT. This chain uses TRBV28 with TRBJ1-5; D gene ambiguous. CDR1 is MDHEN and CDR2 is SYDVKM in the germline V gene. Trimming pared 7 bases from V and 7 bases from J, leaving 14 bases between. The length of the CDR3 is 13 residues.

The table lists this clonotype with many counts. The V and J genes are TRBV20-1 and TRBJ1-1, with 8 bases matching TRBD1. Germline lookup yields CDR1 DFQATT and CDR2 SNEGSKA (reference sequence). The V gene end was trimmed by 1 base and the J gene end by 7 bases; junction bases not matched to a gene: 5. The CDR3 is made up of 13 amino acids. For the CDR3, the DNA is TGCAGTGCTAGAGCCCAGGGGGCAGGTGAAGCTTTCTTT. It encodes CSARAQGAGEAFF.

This sequence joins TRBV7-2 and TRBJ2-5, with a weak D call TRBD1 (5 bases). The CDR3 consists of 14 residues. In germline, CDR1 is SGHTA, CDR2 FQGNSA. The V end lost 1 base, the J end lost 4 bases, and 10 bases lay between the germline ends. CDR3 DNA: TGTGCCAGCAGCTTAGATCAGGGTTCAGAGACCCAGTACTTC. Translation: CASSLDQGSETQYF.

This clonotype turned up a few times. This chain connects TRBV12-3 or TRBV12-4 to TRBJ1-5; D perhaps matches TRBD1 (6 bases). V gave up 5 bases and J gave up 9 bases, with 17 bases separating them. CDR3 length: 14 residues. CDR3 residues: CASSQQGAAGPQHF. CDR3 nucleotides: TGTGCCAGCAGTCAACAGGGAGCGGCGGGGCCCCAGCATTTT.

This clonotype has ten or more counts. The rearrangement links TRBV2 to TRBJ2-3; D gene unclear. This CDR3 has 14 residues. V gave up 4 bases and J gave up 2 bases, with 10 bases separating them. CDR1 is SNHLY, CDR2 FYNNEI, per germline. The CDR3 is CASSVTRSTDTQYF. The CDR3 DNA reads TGTGCCAGCAGTGTCACCAGGTCCACAGATACGCAGTATTTT.

This clonotype was seen only a few times. The chain has TRBV20-1 and TRBJ2-1; D remains unclear. The germline gives CDR1 DFQATT, CDR2 SNEGSKA (reference sequence). Trimming left V 5 bases short and J 15 bases short, with 17 bases between. The CDR3 loop spans 11 amino acids. The CDR3 DNA is TGCAGTGCTGGGCCTAATGAGCTTCGGTTCTTC. It encodes CSAGPNELRFF.

This clonotype was recorded at least ten times. This rearrangement joins TRBV12-3 or TRBV12-4 to TRBJ2-2, with 10 bases identical to TRBD1. The CDR3 contains 17 residues. Unmatched junction bases numbered 10, after V lost 5 bases and J lost 4 bases. CDR3 amino acids: CASSRESGTGVTGELFF. Written as DNA, the CDR3 is TGTGCCAGCAGTCGAGAGTCCGGGACAGGGGTCACCGGGGAGCTGTTTTTT.